Detailed here is one TCR beta chain. The entry originates in a study of shared clonotypes between healthy human individuals. The CDR3 totals 18 residues. Using immunoSEQ multiplex PCR, the repertoire was profiled, and TCRdb retains in-frame clones only, with some absent. The sample shows 2 million to 2.5 million clones, 90% to 95% of them seen only once. The material sequenced was naive CD4+ T cells from PBMCs. Subset reported: CD45RA+ positively selected. The chain carries TRBV21-1 and TRBJ1-4; the table's D call TRBD1 went unverified against the DNA. TRBV21-1 is marked as a pseudogene. The source of this sequence is a man aged 18 to 29 in good health. Some clones in this sample may be carry-over from other donors' samples. The CDR3 region is CASSKGRDRDRTNEKLFF. The CDR3 DNA is TGTGCCAGCAGCAAGGGCCGGGACAGGGACCGCACTAATGAAAAACTGTTTTTT.